These 24 T cell receptor beta chains share one sample of origin, sequenced in a study of T cells in Graves' hyperthyroidism and ophthalmopathy (dated by TCRdb to about 2019). Libraries were prepared through multiplex PCR. Sequenced on an Illumina HiSeq 2000. The TCR beta CDR3 regions were amplified from the RNA transcripts. For the first round of RT-PCR on the TCR CDR3, the HTBI primer set was used together with the Qiagen OneStep RT-PCR kit. The public reads were quality trimmed at Q25 with fastp and then assembled into clones with MiXCR by TCRdb, keeping productive beta chains. When rows share a CDR3 protein, they turn into one entry using the most common DNA and genes. This sample lists some 250,000 distinct CDR3 sequences; roughly 15% were detected once. Together, the top ten hold about 30% of the sample. The specimen sequenced was blood. These receptors were obtained from a woman between 50 and 59 years old with Graves' hyperthyroidism that later progressed to Graves' ophthalmopathy.

This clonotype was detected ten times or more. This rearrangement joins TRBV7-3 to TRBJ2-1, with D uncertain. The CDR3 is 15 residues long. Germline V gives CDR1 SGHTA, CDR2 FQGTGA. V lost 1 base to trimming and J lost 6 bases, with 13 bases between them. The DNA of the CDR3 is TGTGCCAGCAGCTTAAAACCCCAATCGTCCAATGAGCAGTTCTTC. The encoded protein is CASSLKPQSSNEQFF. Complete variable domain (other parts from reference TRBV7-3 and TRBJ2-1): GAGVSQTPSNKVTEKGKYVELRCDPISGHTALYWYRQSLGQGPEFLIYFQGTGAADDSGLPNDRFFAVRPEGSVSTLKIQRTERGDSAVYLCASSLKPQSSNEQFFGPGTRLTVL.

For this clonotype: This clone may be a read error of a much larger clone one base away. V usage is TRBV5-5 and J usage is TRBJ2-5, with a possible D match to TRBD2 (6 bases). The V gene's germline CDR1 is SGHKS and CDR2 YYEKEE (reference sequence). The CDR3 spans 15 residues. The CDR3 DNA sequence: TGTGCCAGCAGCTTGGGTGGGAGGTTCCAAGAGACCCAGCACTTC. Its protein is CASSLGGRFQETQHF.

Ten or more counts support this clonotype. For the CDR3, the DNA is TGTGCCAGCAGTTTTCAGACAGGGATCGGCACAGATACGCAGTATTTT. Translated, it gives CASSFQTGIGTDTQYF. The chain combines TRBV6-2 or TRBV6-3 with TRBJ2-3; 7 bases map to TRBD1. V trimming: 4 bases; J trimming: 1 base; junction bases outside the gene matches: 8. Germline V CDR1 and CDR2: MNHEY, SVGEGT. The CDR3 is 16 amino acids.

This clonotype was counted at least ten times. This chain links TRBV7-3 with TRBJ1-1, with 7 positions matching TRBD1. V was clipped by 0 bases and J by 8 bases; unmatched bases: 3. Germline V CDR1 and CDR2: SGHTA, FQGTGA. The CDR3 sequence is 13 residues long. CDR3 amino acids: CASSLTGTDEAFF. In DNA, the CDR3 is TGTGCCAGCAGCTTAACAGGGACAGACGAAGCTTTCTTT.

This clonotype came up many times. The chain couples TRBV28 to TRBJ2-1, with 9 bases that match TRBD2. CDR3 length: 19 residues. The trim removed 5 bases at V and 3 bases at J, leaving 17 bases unmatched. The germline V gene has CDR1 MDHEN and CDR2 SYDVKM. This chain's CDR3 is CASSGNLQAGGRVYNEQFF. CDR3 DNA sequence: TGTGCCAGCAGTGGCAACCTACAAGCGGGAGGCCGAGTCTACAATGAGCAGTTCTTC.

This clonotype was observed at least ten times. V is TRBV7-9 and J is TRBJ2-7; the D gene is possibly TRBD1 (5 bases). With 5 bases removed from V and 3 bases from J, the gap between germline ends came to 11 bases. The CDR3 spans 13 residues. Per the germline V gene, CDR1 is SEHNR and CDR2 is FQNEAQ (reference sequence). As DNA, the CDR3 is TGTGCCAGCAGCCCCCAGACAGTCTACGAGCAGTACTTC. Its protein product is CASSPQTVYEQYF.

In this sample, this clonotype turned up many times. This rearrangement joins TRBV28 to TRBJ2-1; 10 bases fit TRBD2. CDR1 and CDR2 (germline): MDHEN, SYDVKM. V lost 5 bases to trimming and J lost 6 bases; unmatched junction nucleotides: 10. This CDR3 is 16 amino acids long. CDR3 DNA: TGTGCCAGCAGTGTTCTAGCGGGAGATAACCCCAATGAGCAGTTCTTC. Translation gives CASSVLAGDNPNEQFF.

This clonotype was recorded many times. The rearrangement uses TRBV5-5 and TRBJ2-1; D perhaps matches TRBD2 (7 bases). CDR3 length: 11 amino acids. Germline V gene lookup returns CDR1 SGHKS and CDR2 YYEKEE (reference sequence). V shed 5 bases and J shed 10 bases, with 10 bases lying between them. The CDR3 sequence is CASRRGGEQFF. The CDR3 DNA follows: TGTGCCAGCAGAAGGGGGGGGGAGCAGTTCTTC.

This clonotype was detected only once. The chain uses TRBV30 and TRBJ2-3; D might be TRBD2 (6 bases). V lost 2 bases and J lost 1, with 7 bases in between. The CDR3 covers 13 residues. Germline CDR1 and CDR2: GTSNPN and SVGIG (reference sequence). CDR3 bases: TGTGCCTGGAGTTGGGGGGGCACAGATACGCAGTATTTT. This encodes CAWSWGGTDTQYF.

The rearrangement uses TRBV6-1 and TRBJ1-1; tentatively, D is TRBD1 (6 bases). Germline V lookup: CDR1 MNHNS, CDR2 SASEGT. The CDR3 runs 14 residues. V was shortened by 5 bases and J by 5 bases, with 15 bases between the two germline ends. In DNA, the CDR3 is TGTGCCAGCAGTTACAGCGGGGGGCAAACTGAAGCTTTCTTT. Protein product: CASSYSGGQTEAFF.

This clonotype was recorded at least ten times. The chain links TRBV28 to TRBJ1-1; 7 nucleotides align to TRBD1. The CDR3 contains 15 residues. Germline V CDR1 and CDR2: MDHEN, SYDVKM. Losses at the gene ends were 2 bases for V and 4 bases for J; bases not matched to a gene: 7. The CDR3 region has the DNA TGTGCCAGCAGTTTAGGAGGCCAGGGGGTCACTGAAGCTTTCTTT. Its protein is CASSLGGQGVTEAFF.

This chain joins TRBV3-1 and TRBJ2-7; D is unresolved. The CDR3 length is 12 residues. V dropped 8 bases and J dropped 4 bases, with 12 bases sitting between them. Germline CDR1 LGHDT, CDR2 YNNKEL (reference sequence). CDR3 amino acids: CASGYTLYEQYF. CDR3 DNA sequence: TGTGCCAGCGGATACACCTTATACGAGCAGTACTTC.

This clonotype was observed many times. The chain recombines TRBV6-1 with TRBJ2-5; D is perhaps TRBD1 or TRBD2 (5 bases each). Germline values: CDR1 MNHNS, CDR2 SASEGT. There are 15 residues in the CDR3. Between the trimmed V and J ends, which lost 2 bases and 2 bases, there was a span of 12 bases. Here the CDR3 reads CASSEFGAGQETQYF. The CDR3 DNA sequence: TGTGCCAGCAGTGAATTCGGGGCAGGACAAGAGACCCAGTACTTC.

In this sample, this clonotype turned up many times. The chain recombines TRBV2 with TRBJ2-1; 9 bases fit TRBD1. This CDR3 region has 15 residues. Trimming at V came to 8 bases and at J to 2 bases, leaving 7 bases not matched to a gene. Germline CDR1 is SNHLY and CDR2 is FYNNEI. In nucleotides, the CDR3 is TGTGCCAGCCTTGAAAGGACAGGGGCCTACAATGAGCAGTTCTTC. Its protein product is CASLERTGAYNEQFF.

This clonotype came up a few times. The chain recombines TRBV5-1 with TRBJ2-1, with TRBD1 identical over 7 bases. The ends lost 2 bases at V and 8 bases at J; junction bases unmatched: 4. This CDR3 has 13 amino acids. Germline V CDR1 and CDR2: SGHRS, YFSETQ. CDR3 nucleotides: TGCGCCAGCAGCTTTAGGGGGCTATATGAGCAGTTCTTC. Amino acids: CASSFRGLYEQFF.

Ten or more counts support this clonotype. This chain uses TRBV20-1 with TRBJ1-4; perhaps TRBD1 as D (5 bases). There are 13 residues in the CDR3. Germline CDR1 and CDR2: DFQATT and SNEGSKA (reference sequence). With 3 bases removed from V and 8 bases from J, the gap between germline ends came to 13 bases. The CDR3 spells CSARGRVYEKLFF. CDR3 DNA: TGCAGTGCTAGGGGCAGGGTTTACGAAAAACTGTTTTTT.

There are many counts of this clonotype. The V and J genes are TRBV29-1 and TRBJ2-5; 8 nucleotides agree with TRBD2. The germline CDR1 and CDR2 sequences are SQVTM and ANQGSEA. Unmatched junction bases numbered 3, after V lost 6 bases and J lost 3 bases. The CDR3 consists of 12 residues. The CDR3 loop reads CSVGTRKETQYF. In DNA form, the CDR3 reads TGCAGCGTAGGGACTAGAAAAGAGACCCAGTACTTC.

This clonotype was found many times. The genes are TRBV20-1 and TRBJ2-1; D could derive from TRBD1 or TRBD2 (5 bases each). Trimming left V 0 bases short and J 10 bases short, with 19 bases between. The germline gives CDR1 DFQATT, CDR2 SNEGSKA (reference sequence). This CDR3 is 15 amino acids long. The CDR3 DNA follows: TGCAGTGCTAGAGATCCGAGGGGAGTAAGAAAAGAGCAGTTCTTC. Its translation: CSARDPRGVRKEQFF.

This clonotype came up many times. The chain combines TRBV5-1 with TRBJ1-4; 8 nucleotides align to TRBD1. CDR3 length: 17 residues. V gave up 0 bases and J gave up 0 bases; unmatched junction bases: 4. The germline V gene encodes CDR1 SGHRS and CDR2 YFSETQ. The CDR3 protein is CASSLGWTGSTNEKLFF. DNA of the CDR3: TGCGCCAGCAGCTTGGGGTGGACAGGGTCAACTAATGAAAAACTGTTTTTT.

This clonotype was observed at least ten times. The rearrangement uses TRBV12-3 or TRBV12-4 and TRBJ2-7; 7 bases match TRBD1. V shed 1 base, J shed 6 bases, and the junction held 9 bases outside the gene matches. The CDR3 sequence is 15 residues long. CDR3 bases: TGTGCCAGCAGTTTAGGACTACAGGGGCCCCTCGAGCAGTACTTC. Its translation is CASSLGLQGPLEQYF.

The V call is TRBV25-1, the J call TRBJ1-4; the D is unclear. The CDR3 covers 16 residues. Germline CDR1 is MGHDK and CDR2 is SYGVNS. The V end was cut by 5 bases, the J end by 0 bases, with 13 bases between. CDR3 amino acids: CASSRWDPATNEKLFF. In DNA form, the CDR3 reads TGTGCCAGCAGTAGGTGGGATCCTGCAACTAATGAAAAACTGTTTTTT.

The chain is built from TRBV7-2 and TRBJ1-2; 8 nucleotides agree with TRBD1. The germline V gene has CDR1 SGHTA and CDR2 FQGNSA. V shed 6 bases, J shed 4 bases, and the junction held 4 bases outside the gene matches. The CDR3 loop spans 13 amino acids. The CDR3: CASSGTGPYGYTF. CDR3 sequence (DNA): TGTGCCAGCAGTGGGACAGGCCCCTATGGCTACACCTTC.

This sequence joins TRBV20-1 and TRBJ2-5; D not certain. The CDR3 spans 15 residues. Trimming cost V 5 bases and J 5 bases, with 21 bases left between them. CDR1 and CDR2 (germline): DFQATT, SNEGSKA (reference sequence). The CDR3 loop reads CSAPPPRAFGETQYF. The CDR3 bases are TGCAGTGCTCCCCCCCCCCGGGCCTTTGGGGAGACCCAGTACTTC.

The chain employs TRBV10-3 and TRBJ2-1; no reliable D call. V gave up 3 bases and J gave up 9 bases, with 9 bases separating them. Germline CDR1 ENHRY, CDR2 SYGVKD. The CDR3 runs 12 residues. CDR3 sequence reads: CAISDAVIEQFF. CDR3 nucleotide sequence: TGTGCCATCAGTGATGCGGTTATTGAGCAGTTCTTC.